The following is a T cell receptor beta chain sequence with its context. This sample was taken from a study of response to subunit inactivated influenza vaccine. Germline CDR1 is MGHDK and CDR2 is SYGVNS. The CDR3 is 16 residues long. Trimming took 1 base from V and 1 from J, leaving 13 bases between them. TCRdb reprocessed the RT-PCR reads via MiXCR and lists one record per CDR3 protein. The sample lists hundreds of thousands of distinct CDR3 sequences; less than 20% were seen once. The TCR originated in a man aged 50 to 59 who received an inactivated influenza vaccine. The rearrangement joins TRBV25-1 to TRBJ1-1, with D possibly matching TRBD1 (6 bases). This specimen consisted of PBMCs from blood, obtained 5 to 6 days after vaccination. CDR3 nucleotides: TGTGCCAGCAGTGAATTAGGGGGTCAGAAGAACACTGAAGCTTTCTTT. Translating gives CASSELGGQKNTEAFF.